These T cell receptor beta chains were read from a single sample in a study of T-cell reconstitution after alpha-beta-depleted transplantation in children. MiXCR was run by TCRdb on the PCR reads, yielding one entry per CDR3 protein. Of 250,000 to 350,000 distinct CDR3 sequences listed, approximately 20% are singletons. Sequencing was performed on PBMCs, mostly from graft donor cells, taken 180 days after TCRalphabeta/CD19-depleted stem cell transplant. These receptors all come from a male patient between 5 and 17 years old who had a stem cell transplant for acute lymphoblastic leukemia, so the T cells may come from the graft donor. Each CDR3 is given with its conserved first and last residue. A D gene is named only where the DNA matches it firmly. Clone size appears in some rows only: once, few, many, or a class for an expanded clone.

len	v_gene	j_gene	abundance	d_gene	CDR3aa	CDR3nt
17	TRBV18	TRBJ1-2	NA	NA	CASSPPVARRANYGYTF	TGTGCCAGCTCACCACCGGTGGCAAGGCGGGCTAACTATGGCTACACCTTC
15	TRBV7-6	TRBJ2-2	few	TRBD2	CASSLASGHTGELFF	TGTGCCAGCAGCTTGGCTAGCGGGCACACCGGGGAGCTGTTTTTT
13	TRBV10-3	TRBJ2-5	NA	NA	CAIGGGIRETQYF	TGTGCCATCGGGGGAGGTATACGGGAGACCCAGTACTTC
14	TRBV11-2	TRBJ2-3	few	TRBD1	CASSLGTGGDTQYF	TGTGCCAGCAGCTTAGGAACAGGGGGCGACACGCAGTATTTT
14	TRBV20-1	TRBJ2-7	few	NA	CSAETGTSAYEQYF	TGCAGTGCCGAGACCGGGACAAGCGCCTACGAGCAGTACTTC
15	TRBV10-1	TRBJ2-1	few	NA	CASSDRVGQSNEQFF	TGCGCCAGCAGTGATCGGGTGGGGCAGAGCAATGAGCAGTTCTTC
13	TRBV20-1	TRBJ2-2	NA	TRBD2	CSARSGTGGELFF	TGCAGTGCTAGAAGCGGGACTGGCGGGGAGCTGTTTTTT
17	TRBV20-1	TRBJ2-2	NA	TRBD2	CSARRRTSGRAAGELFF	TGCAGTGCTAGACGCCGGACTAGCGGGAGGGCGGCCGGGGAGCTGTTTTTT
16	TRBV18	TRBJ2-1	NA	NA	CASSPPIGSSYNEQFF	TGTGCCAGCTCACCACCGATTGGGAGCTCCTACAATGAGCAGTTCTTC
15	TRBV10-2	TRBJ1-2	few	NA	CASSGAQMDNYGYTF	TGCGCCAGCAGTGGGGCACAGATGGATAACTATGGCTACACCTTC
14	TRBV12-3/TRBV12-4	TRBJ2-7	many	NA	CASSLGIRAREQYF	TGTGCCAGCAGTTTAGGGATTCGGGCGCGGGAGCAGTACTTC
13	TRBV15	TRBJ1-1	few	NA	CATSRDHAPEAFF	TGTGCCACCAGCAGAGACCATGCCCCTGAAGCTTTCTTT
12	TRBV29-1	TRBJ1-5	few	NA	CSAGGVDQPQHF	TGCAGCGCCGGGGGGGTGGATCAGCCCCAGCATTTT
15	TRBV20-1	TRBJ2-3	NA	TRBD2	CSATLGGLETDTQYF	TGCAGTGCTACTCTCGGGGGACTAGAGACCGATACGCAGTATTTT
15	TRBV5-6	TRBJ2-3	NA	NA	CASSFKIRHTDTQYF	TGTGCCAGCAGCTTCAAAATTCGCCACACAGATACGCAGTATTTT
14	TRBV27	TRBJ2-1	NA	NA	CASSPGPKGGEQFF	TGTGCCAGCAGTCCCGGACCAAAGGGGGGTGAGCAGTTCTTC
14	TRBV19	TRBJ2-1	NA	TRBD2	CASSTVLRESEQFF	TGTGCCAGTAGTACCGTATTGCGGGAGAGTGAGCAGTTCTTC
16	TRBV28	TRBJ2-7	few	TRBD2	CASRKGNAGAPYEQYF	TGTGCCAGCCGAAAAGGAAACGCGGGAGCCCCCTACGAGCAGTACTTC
14	TRBV4-1	TRBJ2-5	many	NA	CASSQDPGEETQYF	TGCGCCAGCAGCCAAGACCCCGGTGAAGAGACCCAGTACTTC
13	TRBV7-3	TRBJ2-7	NA	NA	CASSLQGSSEQYF	TGTGCCAGCAGCTTACAAGGTAGCTCCGAGCAGTACTTC
14	TRBV5-1	TRBJ1-3	NA	NA	CASSIGSSGNTIYF	TGCGCCAGCAGCATAGGGAGCTCTGGAAACACCATATATTTT
16	TRBV27	TRBJ2-2	NA	NA	CASSLTSPFSFGELFF	TGTGCCAGCAGTTTAACGTCCCCCTTTAGTTTCGGGGAGCTGTTTTTT
19	TRBV7-3	TRBJ2-1	NA	TRBD2	CGSSLTNPQTSGRNNEQFF	TGTGGCAGCAGCTTAACTAACCCCCAGACTAGCGGGAGAAATAATGAGCAGTTCTTC
17	TRBV4-2	TRBJ1-1	NA	NA	CASSQVGGTRLSTEAFF	TGTGCCAGCAGCCAAGTTGGCGGGACACGCTTATCCACTGAAGCTTTCTTT
14	TRBV20-1	TRBJ2-7	few	TRBD2	CSARGGSTPYEQYF	TGCAGTGCTAGGGGAGGGTCGACACCCTACGAGCAGTACTTC
15	TRBV5-1	TRBJ2-5	few	NA	CASSLMYSDQETQYF	TGCGCCAGCAGCTTGATGTATTCCGACCAAGAGACCCAGTACTTC
14	TRBV4-2	TRBJ2-4	many	TRBD1	CASSQERQGLVQYF	TGTGCCAGCAGCCAAGAAAGACAGGGTTTGGTTCAGTACTTC
21	TRBV9	TRBJ2-5	NA	TRBD2	CASSDHLTGGGLAGYGETQYF	TGTGCCAGCAGCGATCACCTGACAGGGGGTGGACTAGCGGGTTATGGAGAGACCCAGTACTTC
14	TRBV5-1	TRBJ1-1	few	NA	CASSWKGLNTEAFF	TGCGCCAGCAGCTGGAAGGGGCTGAACACTGAAGCTTTCTTT
16	TRBV5-1	TRBJ1-2	NA	NA	CASSPIPDGPNYGYTF	TGCGCCAGCAGCCCGATACCTGACGGACCTAATTATGGCTACACCTTC
17	TRBV10-3	TRBJ1-2	NA	TRBD1	CAISDWNRTGGSYGYTF	TGTGCCATCAGTGATTGGAATAGGACAGGGGGAAGCTATGGCTACACCTTC
15	TRBV29-1	TRBJ2-2	NA	NA	CSVELADRNTGELFF	TGCAGCGTTGAACTAGCCGATCGGAACACCGGGGAGCTGTTTTTT
16	TRBV9	TRBJ2-2	few	TRBD1	CASSARDRGGTGELFF	TGTGCCAGCAGCGCCCGGGACAGGGGGGGGACCGGGGAGCTGTTTTTT
14	TRBV27	TRBJ2-7	few	NA	CASSFGVSSYEQYF	TGTGCCAGCAGTTTCGGGGTTAGCTCCTACGAGCAGTACTTC
15	TRBV5-1	TRBJ1-5	few	NA	CASSKGPLGGQPQHF	TGCGCCAGCAGCAAGGGACCGCTGGGTGGGCAGCCCCAGCATTTT
17	TRBV5-6	TRBJ1-1	few	NA	CASSLRGPDREHTEAFF	TGTGCCAGCAGCTTGAGGGGACCCGACCGAGAACACACTGAAGCTTTCTTT
12	TRBV20-1	TRBJ2-7	NA	NA	CSARFRHYEQYF	TGCAGTGCCCGGTTCCGCCACTACGAGCAGTACTTC
15	TRBV7-2	TRBJ2-7	few	TRBD2	CASSWGGIQTSEQYF	TGTGCCAGCAGCTGGGGGGGGATTCAAACTAGCGAGCAGTACTTC
13	TRBV12-3/TRBV12-4	TRBJ2-1	NA	NA	CASSLMRYNEQFF	TGTGCCAGCAGTTTAATGCGTTACAATGAGCAGTTCTTC
20	TRBV7-8	TRBJ2-3	once	NA	CASSFRKTSPRSRQADTQYF	TGTGCCAGCAGCTTCCGAAAGACCTCCCCCCGAAGCAGGCAGGCAGATACGCAGTATTTT
16	TRBV7-2	TRBJ2-1	few	NA	CASSPSPSFRTNEQFF	TGTGCCAGCAGCCCTAGCCCCTCCTTTAGAACCAATGAGCAGTTCTTC